This entry is about one T cell receptor (beta chain). Antigen: not known. The data derive from a study of cytomegalovirus exposure and HLA in healthy donors. Study outcomes and limitations: Being productive about 90% or about 30% of the time was typical of most TCR beta V segments in an earlier analysis. The authors enumerated over 150 TCR beta chains as linked to cytomegalovirus.

CDR1 and CDR2 (germline): KGHSH, LQKENI. With 3 bases removed from V and 6 bases from J, the gap between germline ends came to 11 bases. The length of the CDR3 is 13 residues. Healthy donors of bone marrow made up the group. PCR involved 60 Vbeta and 13 Jbeta primers. Clones were sequenced by immunoSEQ multiplex PCR, and TCRdb holds only the in-frame ones, with some missing. The table shows 100,000 or so clones, with roughly 75% occurring only once. This receptor was taken from a young woman in good health and CMV-seropositive. This sequence joins TRBV18 and TRBJ2-5; perhaps TRBD2 as D (6 bases). Sequences were obtained from PBMCs. CDR3 bases: TGTGCCAGCTCACCCCTGGAGGGTCAGACCCAGTACTTC. Translating gives CASSPLEGQTQYF.